These 9 T cell receptor beta chains originate from one sample sequenced in a study of T cells in Graves' hyperthyroidism and ophthalmopathy. Researchers took RNA transcripts and amplified the TCR beta CDR3 regions from them. The HTBI primer set was used in a first-round RT-PCR of the TCR CDR3. TCRdb re-analysed the multiplex PCR reads in MiXCR, keeping a single row per CDR3 protein. The sample yields approximately 400,000 distinct CDR3 sequences, around a sixth seen once. Sequenced input: blood. The receptors were sampled from a woman aged 18-29 years with Graves' hyperthyroidism.

Many counts were recorded for this clonotype. The chain combines TRBV7-9 with TRBJ1-4; no reliable D call. This CDR3 is built from 13 residues. Per the germline V gene, CDR1 is SEHNR and CDR2 is FQNEAQ (reference sequence). Trimming stripped 5 bases from V and 7 bases from J, with 11 bases between. Here the CDR3 DNA reads TGTGCCAGCAGCCCCGCGGGGTTTGAAAAACTGTTTTTT. Residues: CASSPAGFEKLFF. The complete variable domain, with remaining parts taken from reference TRBV7-9 and TRBJ1-4, reads DTGVSQNPRHKITKRGQNVTFRCDPISEHNRLYWYRQTLGQGPEFLTYFQNEAQLEKSRLLSDRFSAERPKGSFSTLEIQRTEQGDSAMYLCASSPAGFEKLFFGSGTQLSVL.

In its sample, this clonotype was seen many times. The chain carries TRBV20-1 and TRBJ2-5; possible D gene TRBD2, 6 bases. Trimming took off 0 bases at V and 4 bases at J, with 15 bases between the two ends. Germline values: CDR1 DFQATT, CDR2 SNEGSKA (reference sequence). This CDR3 spans 15 amino acids. The CDR3 sequence is CSARDPGSRTETQYF. CDR3 nucleotides: TGCAGTGCTAGAGATCCCGGGAGCAGGACAGAGACCCAGTACTTC.

This clonotype was recorded at least ten times. The chain combines TRBV9 with TRBJ2-1; no clear D gene. Germline values: CDR1 SGDLS, CDR2 YYNGEE. This CDR3 comprises 15 residues. V was cut by 0 bases and J by 0 bases, with 7 bases left in between. CDR3 DNA sequence: TGTGCCAGCAGCGTAGCAAGTAGCTCCTACAATGAGCAGTTCTTC. Translated: CASSVASSSYNEQFF.

Ten or more counts support this clonotype. The rearrangement uses TRBV10-3 and TRBJ1-5, with 8 bases identical to TRBD1. J gave up 5 bases and V 2 bases, and 14 bases lay outside the gene matches. The CDR3 sequence is 18 residues long. Germline CDR1 and CDR2: ENHRY and SYGVKD. The CDR3 protein is CAISETDRGEPRYQPQHF. The CDR3 DNA reads TGTGCCATCAGTGAGACCGACAGGGGAGAGCCCCGTTATCAGCCCCAGCATTTT.

This clonotype appeared many times. The chain joins TRBV20-1 to TRBJ1-5, with D possibly matching TRBD1 (6 bases). Germline V gene lookup returns CDR1 DFQATT and CDR2 SNEGSKA (reference sequence). The CDR3 is 12 amino acids. Trimming took 4 bases from V and 7 from J, leaving 11 bases between them. The CDR3 DNA follows: TGCAGTGCTAATCAGGGGCGGCAGCCCCAGCATTTT. Translating it yields CSANQGRQPQHF.

The rearrangement joins TRBV7-9 to TRBJ2-7; 13 bases fit TRBD2. This CDR3 has 16 residues. The germline CDR1 and CDR2 sequences are SEHNR and FQNEAQ (reference sequence). Unmatched junction bases numbered 11, after V lost 5 bases and J lost 7 bases. The CDR3 sequence is CASSAGLAGAIGEQYF. The CDR3 nucleotides are TGTGCCAGCAGCGCCGGACTAGCGGGGGCCATTGGAGAGCAGTACTTC. Supplemented by reference TRBV7-9 and TRBJ2-7, the full variable domain reads DTGVSQNPRHKITKRGQNVTFRCDPISEHNRLYWYRQTLGQGPEFLTYFQNEAQLEKSRLLSDRFSAERPKGSFSTLEIQRTEQGDSAMYLCASSAGLAGAIGEQYFGPGTRLTVT.

This clonotype was seen ten or more times. The rearrangement links TRBV27 to TRBJ2-1, with unresolved D. CDR3 length: 13 amino acids. The V end lost 1 base, the J end lost 2 bases, and 3 bases lay between the germline ends. Germline V gene data show CDR1 as MNHEY and CDR2 as SMNVEV (reference sequence). This CDR3 reads CASSLLPYNEQFF. The CDR3 DNA reads as TGTGCCAGCAGTTTATTGCCCTACAATGAGCAGTTCTTC.

This clonotype was seen a handful of times. This chain uses TRBV5-1 with TRBJ2-3; 11 bases are shared with TRBD2. The germline CDR1 and CDR2 sequences are SGHRS and YFSETQ. The CDR3 runs 20 residues. The ends lost 3 bases at V and 1 base at J; junction bases unmatched: 16. CDR3 sequence reads: CASSSGLAAAAWSGTDTQYF. The DNA for the CDR3 is TGCGCCAGCAGCTCGGGACTAGCGGCGGCGGCCTGGAGTGGCACAGATACGCAGTATTTT. The variable domain in full, completed from reference TRBV5-1 and TRBJ2-3, reads KAGVTQTPRYLIKTRGQQVTLSCSPISGHRSVSWYQQTPGQGLQFLFEYFSETQRNKGNFPGRFSGRQFSNSRSEMNVSTLELGDSALYLCASSSGLAAAAWSGTDTQYFGPGTRLTVL.

The table lists this clonotype with many counts. This rearrangement joins TRBV18 to TRBJ2-3; D ambiguous. The CDR3 contains 13 residues. Trimming pared 3 bases from V and 6 bases from J, leaving 10 bases between. Germline V gene sequence: CDR1 KGHSH, CDR2 LQKENI. The CDR3 nucleotides are TGTGCCAGCTCACCTCACAAGGCGGATACGCAGTATTTT. Its protein is CASSPHKADTQYF.